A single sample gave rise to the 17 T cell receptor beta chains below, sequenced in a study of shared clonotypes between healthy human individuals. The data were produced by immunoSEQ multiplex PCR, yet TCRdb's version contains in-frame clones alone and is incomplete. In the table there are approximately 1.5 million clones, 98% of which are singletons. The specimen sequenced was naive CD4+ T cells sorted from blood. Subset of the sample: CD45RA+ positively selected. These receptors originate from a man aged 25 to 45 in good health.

As DNA, the CDR3 is TGTGCCAGTAGTGCCGTCAGGTCGAACACCGGGGAGCTGTTTTTT. As protein: CASSAVRSNTGELFF. This rearrangement joins TRBV19 to TRBJ2-2; D call uncertain. The CDR3 spans 15 residues. The germline V and J ends were trimmed by 5 bases and 0 bases, with 10 bases remaining between them. The germline V gene has CDR1 LNHDA and CDR2 SQIVND (reference sequence).

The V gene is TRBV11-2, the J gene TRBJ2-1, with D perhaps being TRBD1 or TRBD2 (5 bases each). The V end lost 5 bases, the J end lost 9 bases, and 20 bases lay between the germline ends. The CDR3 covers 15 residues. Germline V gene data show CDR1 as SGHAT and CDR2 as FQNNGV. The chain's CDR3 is CASSPRVNGKVEQFF. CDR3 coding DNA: TGTGCCAGCAGCCCCAGGGTTAACGGGAAGGTTGAGCAGTTCTTC.

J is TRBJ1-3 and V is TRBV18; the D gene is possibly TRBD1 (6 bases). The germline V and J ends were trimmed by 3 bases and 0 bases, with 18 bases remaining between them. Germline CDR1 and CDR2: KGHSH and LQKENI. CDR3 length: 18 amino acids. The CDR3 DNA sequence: TGTGCCAGCTCACCCGAAACAGGGAGCTTTGGCTCTGGAAACACCATATATTTT. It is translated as CASSPETGSFGSGNTIYF.

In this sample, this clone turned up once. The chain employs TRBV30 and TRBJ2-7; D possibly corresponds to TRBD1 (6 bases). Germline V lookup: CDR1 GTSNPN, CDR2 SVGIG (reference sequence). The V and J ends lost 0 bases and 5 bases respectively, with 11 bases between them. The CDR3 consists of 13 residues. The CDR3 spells CAWSVVRGHEQYF. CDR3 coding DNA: TGTGCCTGGAGTGTAGTCAGGGGACACGAGCAGTACTTC.

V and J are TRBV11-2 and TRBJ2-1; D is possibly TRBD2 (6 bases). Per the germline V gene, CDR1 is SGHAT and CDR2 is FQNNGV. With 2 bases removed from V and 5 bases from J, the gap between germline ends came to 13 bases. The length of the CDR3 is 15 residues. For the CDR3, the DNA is TGTGCCAGCAGCTTATTATCGACTAGTAACAATGAGCAGTTCTTC. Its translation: CASSLLSTSNNEQFF.

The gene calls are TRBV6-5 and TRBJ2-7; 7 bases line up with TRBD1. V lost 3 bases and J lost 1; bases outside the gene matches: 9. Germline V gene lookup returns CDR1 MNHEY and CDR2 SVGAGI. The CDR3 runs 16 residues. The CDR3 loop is CASSYLSGQSSYEQYF. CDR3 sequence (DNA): TGTGCCAGCAGTTATTTATCGGGACAGTCTTCCTACGAGCAGTACTTC.

CDR3 sequence reads: CATTSGSSYNEQFF. The CDR3 DNA reads TGTGCCACGACTAGCGGGAGTTCCTACAATGAGCAGTTCTTC. The J gene is TRBJ2-1, the V gene TRBV2; 12 bases agree with TRBD2. The CDR3 length is 14 residues. The junction had 2 bases not matched to a gene; V was cut back by 10 bases and J by 1 base. Germline lookup yields CDR1 SNHLY and CDR2 FYNNEI.

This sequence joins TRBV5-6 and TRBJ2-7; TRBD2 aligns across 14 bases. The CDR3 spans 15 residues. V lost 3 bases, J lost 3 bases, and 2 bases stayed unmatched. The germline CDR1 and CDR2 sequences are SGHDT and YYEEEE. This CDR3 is CASSWGLAGDYEQYF. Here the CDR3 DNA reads TGTGCCAGCAGCTGGGGACTAGCGGGAGACTACGAGCAGTACTTC.

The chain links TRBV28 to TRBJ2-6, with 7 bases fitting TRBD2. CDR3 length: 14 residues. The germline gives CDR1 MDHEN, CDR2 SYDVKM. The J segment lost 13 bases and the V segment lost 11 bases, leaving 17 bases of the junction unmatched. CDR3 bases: TGTGCCGTAAGCAGGTCCAGGACTAGTCGGGTCCTGACTTTC. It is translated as CAVSRSRTSRVLTF.

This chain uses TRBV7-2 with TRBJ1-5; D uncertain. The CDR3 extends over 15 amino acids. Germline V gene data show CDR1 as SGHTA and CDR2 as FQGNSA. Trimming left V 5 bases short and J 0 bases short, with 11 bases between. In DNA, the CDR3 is TGTGCCAGCAGCAAACAGAGAAATAGCAATCAGCCCCAGCATTTT. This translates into CASSKQRNSNQPQHF.

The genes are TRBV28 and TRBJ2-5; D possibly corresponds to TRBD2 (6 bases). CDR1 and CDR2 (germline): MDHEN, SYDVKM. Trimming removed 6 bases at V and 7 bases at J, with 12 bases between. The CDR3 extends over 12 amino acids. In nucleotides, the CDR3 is TGTGCCAGCAGCCTAAGACTAGGGACCCAGTACTTC. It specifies CASSLRLGTQYF.

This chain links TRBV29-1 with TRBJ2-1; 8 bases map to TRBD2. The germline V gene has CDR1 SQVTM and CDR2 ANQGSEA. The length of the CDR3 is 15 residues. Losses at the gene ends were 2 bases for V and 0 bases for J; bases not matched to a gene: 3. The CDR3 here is CSVERLARSYNEQFF. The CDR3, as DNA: TGCAGCGTTGAAAGACTAGCGCGCTCCTACAATGAGCAGTTCTTC.

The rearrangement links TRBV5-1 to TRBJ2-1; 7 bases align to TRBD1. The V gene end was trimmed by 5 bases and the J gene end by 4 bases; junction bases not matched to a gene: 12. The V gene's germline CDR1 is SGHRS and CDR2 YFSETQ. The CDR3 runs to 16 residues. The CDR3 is CASRPGPGTEYNEQFF. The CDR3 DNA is TGCGCCAGCAGGCCTGGCCCGGGGACAGAGTACAATGAGCAGTTCTTC.

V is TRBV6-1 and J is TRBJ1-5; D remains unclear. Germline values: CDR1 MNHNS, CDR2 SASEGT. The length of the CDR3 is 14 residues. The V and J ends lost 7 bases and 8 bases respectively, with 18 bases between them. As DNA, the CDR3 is TGTGCCAGCACATCTCCGCCGTACTGGGAGCCCCAGCATTTT. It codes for CASTSPPYWEPQHF.

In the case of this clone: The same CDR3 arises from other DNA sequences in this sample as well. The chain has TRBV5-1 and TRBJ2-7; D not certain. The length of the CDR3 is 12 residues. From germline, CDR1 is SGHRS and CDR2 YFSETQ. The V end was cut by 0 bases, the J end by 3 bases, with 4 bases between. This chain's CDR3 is CASSLDHYEQYF. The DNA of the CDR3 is TGCGCCAGCAGCTTGGATCACTACGAGCAGTACTTC.

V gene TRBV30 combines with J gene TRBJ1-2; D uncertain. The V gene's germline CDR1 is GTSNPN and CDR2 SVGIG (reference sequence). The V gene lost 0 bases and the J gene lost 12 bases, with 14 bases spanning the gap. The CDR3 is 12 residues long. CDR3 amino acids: CAWSVLGAWDTF. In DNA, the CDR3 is TGTGCCTGGAGTGTATTAGGAGCTTGGGACACCTTC.

CDR3 loop: CASSLTQYEQYF. The CDR3 DNA reads TGTGCCAGCAGTTTGACCCAATACGAGCAGTACTTC. The J gene is TRBJ2-7, the V gene TRBV28; no firm D call. Germline V gives CDR1 MDHEN, CDR2 SYDVKM. The CDR3 length is 12 residues. Trimming cost V 3 bases and J 4 bases, with 7 bases left between them.